This T cell receptor beta chain was identified during a study of blood T cell repertoires in COVID-19. Germline CDR1 and CDR2: SNHLY and FYNNEI. After removal of 6 bases from V and 5 bases from J, the junction contained 11 bases not matched to a gene. This CDR3 spans 17 amino acids. Data came from immunoSEQ multiplex PCR; TCRdb stores just in-frame clones and leaves some out. The sample lists about 70,000 clones; around 85% were seen once. Sequencing used peripheral blood. The sequence was obtained from a human donor in a cohort sampled during active COVID-19. V gene TRBV2 combines with J gene TRBJ2-5; 14 bases agree with TRBD2. The CDR3 spells CASRETSGGAQGETQYF. CDR3 DNA sequence: TGTGCCAGCAGAGAGACTAGCGGGGGGGCCCAGGGGGAGACCCAGTACTTC. Full variable domain (missing parts from reference TRBV2 and TRBJ2-5): EPEVTQTPSHQVTQMGQEVILRCVPISNHLYFYWYRQILGQKVEFLVSFYNNEISEKSEIFDDQFSVERPDGSNFTLKIRSTKLEDSAMYFCASRETSGGAQGETQYFGPGTRLLVL.